The TCR beta chain under discussion was sequenced for a study of shared clonotypes between healthy human individuals. Study-level results: Sharing of clonotypes among donors was expected to vary with sequencing depth. The sole specimen, blood, was sampled, and tissue repertoires likely differ.

Concerning this clone itself: Its cognate antigen is unknown.

Trimming removed 6 bases at V and 3 bases at J, with 11 bases between. The CDR3 has 13 amino acids. Germline CDR1 is SGHRS and CDR2 is YFSETQ. Produced via immunoSEQ multiplex PCR; TCRdb's table is partial and in-frame only. This table holds some 470,000 clones, about 79% found once. The donors, healthy adults who were HIV-negative, had experienced no recent acute infections or vaccinations. V usage is TRBV5-1 and J usage is TRBJ2-3; no firm D call. Sequenced: PBMCs. This clonotype originated in a woman aged 40-49 years in good health. Some clones in this sample may be carry-over from other donors' samples. In nucleotides, the CDR3 is TGCGCCAGCAACCCCCTCGGGACAGATACGCAGTATTTT. Its translation: CASNPLGTDTQYF.